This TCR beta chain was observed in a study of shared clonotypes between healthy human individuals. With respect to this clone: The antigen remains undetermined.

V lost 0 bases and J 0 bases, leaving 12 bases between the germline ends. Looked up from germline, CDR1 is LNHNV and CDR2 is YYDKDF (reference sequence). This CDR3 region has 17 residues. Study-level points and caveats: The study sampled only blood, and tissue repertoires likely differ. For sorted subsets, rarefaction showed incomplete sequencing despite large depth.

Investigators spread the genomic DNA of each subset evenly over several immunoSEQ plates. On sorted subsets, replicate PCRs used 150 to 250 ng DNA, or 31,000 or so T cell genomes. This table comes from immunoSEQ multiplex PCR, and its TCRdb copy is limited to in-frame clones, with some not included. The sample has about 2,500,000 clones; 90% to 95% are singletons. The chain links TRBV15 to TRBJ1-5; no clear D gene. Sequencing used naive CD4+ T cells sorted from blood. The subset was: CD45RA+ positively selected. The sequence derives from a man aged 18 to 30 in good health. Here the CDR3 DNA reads TGTGCCACCAGCAGAGATAGGTGGGAGTATAGCAATCAGCCCCAGCATTTT. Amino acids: CATSRDRWEYSNQPQHF.